Below are 6 T cell receptor beta chains sequenced from a single sample in a study of CD8 T cells in Susac syndrome. Random hexamers were used to reverse transcribe the RNA input (roughly 0.5 to 1 ug). TCRdb re-called the immunoSEQ multiplex PCR reads with MiXCR, one entry per CDR3 protein. Here the sample spans 130,000 or so distinct CDR3 sequences, 75% to 90% being singletons. Sequencing was done on a sample of CD8+ T cells from PBMCs. The receptor set was obtained from a human donor with multiple sclerosis.

This chain joins TRBV13 and TRBJ1-1; tentatively, D is TRBD1 (5 bases). Germline-derived CDR1 and CDR2 are PRHDT and FYEKMQ (reference sequence). CDR3 length equals 14 residues. Trimming stripped 1 base from V and 4 bases from J, with 10 bases between. CDR3 sequence: CASSLEGRATEAFF. In DNA form, the CDR3 reads TGTGCCAGCAGCTTAGAGGGCAGGGCCACTGAAGCTTTCTTT.

The chain is built from TRBV19 and TRBJ2-7; D possibly uses TRBD1 or TRBD2 (6 bases each). Germline lookup yields CDR1 LNHDA and CDR2 SQIVND (reference sequence). This CDR3 comprises 14 residues. Between the trimmed V and J ends, which lost 0 bases and 3 bases, there was a span of 9 bases. The DNA for the CDR3 is TGTGCCAGTAGTATAGACAGGGGAGGCTACGAGCAGTACTTC. This encodes CASSIDRGGYEQYF.

This CDR3 is CSVNWGEQFF. The CDR3 DNA sequence: TGCAGCGTGAATTGGGGTGAGCAGTTCTTC. V and J are TRBV29-1 and TRBJ2-1; D not resolved. The CDR3 extends over 10 amino acids. Germline-derived CDR1 and CDR2 are SQVTM and ANQGSEA. Trimming cost V 6 bases and J 9 bases, with 9 bases left between them.

The chain couples TRBV6-6 to TRBJ1-4, with unresolved D. CDR3 size: 15 residues. Germline V gene sequence: CDR1 MNHNY, CDR2 SVGAGI (reference sequence). The V gene lost 6 bases and the J gene lost 4 bases, with 15 bases spanning the gap. In DNA, the CDR3 is TGTGCCAGCAGCCCTCCCGCCAGCTTTAATGAAAAACTGTTTTTT. This encodes CASSPPASFNEKLFF.

This chain uses TRBV28 with TRBJ1-2; D is uncertain. The germline CDR1 and CDR2 sequences are MDHEN and SYDVKM. The CDR3 spans 13 residues. With 4 bases removed from V and 2 bases from J, the gap between germline ends came to 8 bases. CDR3 loop: CASSWSRNYGYTF. The CDR3 nucleotides read TGTGCCAGCAGTTGGTCGAGGAACTATGGCTACACCTTC.

This clonotype was recorded a few times. The chain is built from TRBV27 and TRBJ2-7, with 7 bases aligning to TRBD2. Germline assignment: CDR1 MNHEY and CDR2 SMNVEV (reference sequence). J was trimmed by 3 bases and V by 4 bases; bases with no gene match: 3. The CDR3 loop spans 13 amino acids. The CDR3 loop reads CASSWGGGYEQYF. For the CDR3, the DNA is TGTGCCAGCAGTTGGGGGGGAGGCTACGAGCAGTACTTC.